A single sample gave rise to the 14 T cell receptor beta chains below, sequenced in a study of cytomegalovirus exposure and HLA in healthy donors. PCR was performed using 60 Vbeta and 13 Jbeta primers. Sequencing used immunoSEQ multiplex PCR; TCRdb keeps in-frame clones, though not all of them. The sample includes over 70,000 clones, 65% to 70% of them seen just once. Input material: PBMCs. These receptors originate from a man aged 35-49 years in good health and CMV-seropositive.

This clone was seen just once. CDR3 loop: CSVPGTKANIQYF. CDR3 bases: TGCAGCGTGCCCGGGACTAAGGCGAACATTCAGTACTTC. This rearrangement joins TRBV29-1 to TRBJ2-4; 7 nucleotides line up with TRBD2. The CDR3 has 13 residues. J was trimmed by 7 bases and V by 6 bases; bases with no gene match: 9. Germline-derived CDR1 and CDR2 are SQVTM and ANQGSEA. The full variable domain, its missing parts supplied by reference TRBV29-1 and TRBJ2-4, is SAVISQKPSRDICQRGTSLTIQCQVDSQVTMMFWYRQQPGQSLTLIATANQGSEATYESGFVIDKFPISRPNLTFSTLTVSNMSPEDSSIYLCSVPGTKANIQYFGAGTRLSVL.

The CDR3 DNA sequence: TGTGCCTGGACCGGAGGGGCCGGTGTTATAGCTAACTATGGCTACACCTTC. This translates into CAWTGGAGVIANYGYTF. This chain joins TRBV30 and TRBJ1-2; perhaps TRBD1 as D (5 bases). This CDR3 region has 17 residues. Trimming shortened V by 4 bases and J by 0 bases, and 21 bases separated the two germline ends. The V gene's germline CDR1 is GTSNPN and CDR2 SVGIG (reference sequence).

The gene calls are TRBV15 and TRBJ2-5, with 11 bases identical to TRBD1. This CDR3 is 16 amino acids long. The V and J ends lost 3 bases and 6 bases, in that order; junction bases with no gene match: 9. Germline assignment: CDR1 LNHNV and CDR2 YYDKDF (reference sequence). This CDR3 reads CATSSSGGQGEKTQYF. The CDR3 coding sequence is TGTGCCACCAGCAGCTCCGGGGGACAGGGGGAGAAGACCCAGTACTTC. Complete variable domain (other parts from reference TRBV15 and TRBJ2-5): DAMVIQNPRYQVTQFGKPVTLSCSQTLNHNVMYWYQQKSSQAPKLLFHYYDKDFNNEADTPDNFQSRRPNTSFCFLDIRSPGLGDTAMYLCATSSSGGQGEKTQYFGPGTRLLVL.

The sample holds a few counts of this clone. The chain is built from TRBV6-5 and TRBJ1-1; no clear D. V lost 6 bases and J lost 6, with 17 bases in between. Germline V lookup: CDR1 MNHEY, CDR2 SVGAGI. There are 14 residues in the CDR3. The CDR3 DNA reads TGTGCCAGCAGCCTCCTTCAGCGGGCCCCTGAAGCTTTCTTT. Amino acid sequence: CASSLLQRAPEAFF.

This clone was observed a few times. This chain connects TRBV30 to TRBJ2-3; D might be TRBD2 (7 bases). With 3 bases removed from V and 2 bases from J, the gap between germline ends came to 18 bases. Germline-derived CDR1 and CDR2 are GTSNPN and SVGIG (reference sequence). There are 16 residues in the CDR3. The CDR3 loop is CAWRGLRGGVTDTQYF. The CDR3, as DNA: TGTGCCTGGAGGGGATTGAGGGGGGGGGTCACAGATACGCAGTATTTT.

The genes are TRBV2 and TRBJ1-1; 7 bases map to TRBD1. The CDR3 consists of 14 residues. V lost 5 bases, J lost 0 bases, and 3 bases stayed unmatched. The germline V gene encodes CDR1 SNHLY and CDR2 FYNNEI. CDR3: CASSTQGMNTEAFF. CDR3 DNA sequence: TGTGCCAGCAGTACACAGGGGATGAACACTGAAGCTTTCTTT.

In its sample, this clone was seen a few times. V usage is TRBV5-1 and J usage is TRBJ2-7, with 7 nucleotides matching TRBD1. Unmatched junction bases numbered 7, after V lost 4 bases and J lost 3 bases. CDR3 size: 14 residues. Germline V gene sequence: CDR1 SGHRS, CDR2 YFSETQ. The CDR3 DNA reads as TGCGCCAGCAGCCCGACAGGGAATTACTACGAGCAGTACTTC. It yields the protein CASSPTGNYYEQYF.

This chain links TRBV25-1 with TRBJ2-7; 7 bases fit TRBD1. V lost 7 bases and J lost 5; bases outside the gene matches: 5. CDR1 and CDR2 (germline): MGHDK, SYGVNS. This CDR3 has 12 residues. The CDR3 DNA sequence: TGTGCCAGCACCGGACAGGTCCACGAGCAGTACTTC. It codes for CASTGQVHEQYF.

V and J are TRBV5-5 and TRBJ1-5; no definite D call. The V end was cut by 0 bases, the J end by 3 bases, with 7 bases between. The CDR3 covers 14 residues. Germline values: CDR1 SGHKS, CDR2 YYEKEE (reference sequence). This CDR3 reads CASSLGADNQPQHF. CDR3 coding DNA: TGTGCCAGCAGCTTGGGGGCAGACAATCAGCCCCAGCATTTT.

This rearrangement joins TRBV7-6 to TRBJ1-1, with D perhaps TRBD1 (5 bases). Germline V CDR1 and CDR2: SGHVS, FNYEAQ. V gave up 7 bases and J gave up 0 bases, with 9 bases separating them. This CDR3 has 13 amino acids. CDR3 region: CASTPGMNTEAFF. The CDR3 region has the DNA TGTGCCAGCACCCCAGGGATGAACACTGAAGCTTTCTTT.

This clone was seen more than once but under ten times. The chain recombines TRBV5-1 with TRBJ1-5; 8 bases are shared with TRBD1. The CDR3 covers 13 residues. Trimming cost V 5 bases and J 5 bases; bases outside gene matches: 3. Looked up from germline, CDR1 is SGHRS and CDR2 is YFSETQ. The CDR3: CASSQTGDQPQHF. The CDR3 nucleotides are TGCGCCAGCAGTCAGACAGGGGATCAGCCCCAGCATTTT.

The chain couples TRBV18 to TRBJ1-5, with D possibly TRBD1 on 5 matching bases. The CDR3 is made up of 13 amino acids. Deletions cut 5 bases from V and 4 bases from J, with 9 bases between. Per germline, CDR1 KGHSH and CDR2 LQKENI. This CDR3 is CASSSDRNQPQHF. In nucleotides, the CDR3 is TGTGCCAGCTCATCTGACAGAAATCAGCCCCAGCATTTT.

The chain joins TRBV10-2 to TRBJ1-1; D call uncertain. The V end lost 7 bases, the J end lost 0 bases, and 21 bases lay between the germline ends. Germline V lookup: CDR1 WSHSY, CDR2 SAAADI. There are 17 residues in the CDR3. CDR3 DNA: TGCGCCAGCAAGGGCCCCAACAAGGCGGGTATGAACACTGAAGCTTTCTTT. It encodes CASKGPNKAGMNTEAFF.

The rearrangement uses TRBV4-1 and TRBJ1-1; TRBD1 matches 7 bases. There are 14 residues in the CDR3. V lost 4 bases to trimming and J lost 3 bases; unmatched junction nucleotides: 5. CDR1 MGHRA and CDR2 YSYEKL come from the germline V gene. The CDR3 nucleotides read TGCGCCAGCAGCCCCCAGGGGGGACACACTGAAGCTTTCTTT. Its protein product is CASSPQGGHTEAFF.